Following are 21 T cell receptor beta chains from one sample sequenced in a study of human T cells and chemical hapten exposure. Each CDR3 protein gets one entry after TCRdb re-called the RACE reads with MiXCR. The sample has 150,000 to 200,000 distinct CDR3 sequences, more than 20% seen once. Documented time point: patch test 1, 2 weeks after DPC sensitization. Treatment denoted: therapeutic diphenylcyclopropenone sensitization with weekly scalp DPC. The sample was whole blood, taken in connection with sensitization to the hapten diphenylcyclopropenone (DPC). The origin of the receptors is a woman between 45 and 65 years old with alopecia areata. Some clones in this sample may be carry-over from other donors' samples.

The rearrangement joins TRBV11-1 to TRBJ1-1; TRBD1 agrees at 8 bases. The CDR3 sequence is 15 residues long. In germline, CDR1 is SGHAT, CDR2 FQDESV (reference sequence). With 5 bases clipped from V and 2 bases from J, the junction kept 7 bases outside the gene matches. The CDR3 spells CASSPWTGINTEAFF. The DNA of the CDR3 is TGTGCCAGCAGCCCCTGGACAGGGATTAACACTGAAGCTTTCTTT.

This clonotype was counted many times. The V gene is TRBV27, the J gene TRBJ2-1; TRBD2 agrees at 11 bases. Germline-derived CDR1 and CDR2 are MNHEY and SMNVEV (reference sequence). The CDR3 covers 14 residues. With 9 bases clipped from V and 5 bases from J, the junction kept 6 bases outside the gene matches. The CDR3 loop is CARPGLAEDNEQFF. The CDR3 DNA is TGTGCCAGACCGGGACTAGCGGAGGACAATGAGCAGTTCTTC.

Many counts were recorded for this clonotype. The V gene is TRBV10-3, the J gene TRBJ1-1; 9 bases align to TRBD1. Germline V gene lookup returns CDR1 ENHRY and CDR2 SYGVKD. This CDR3 spans 16 amino acids. V dropped 7 bases and J dropped 3; count of bases not matched to a gene: 12. The chain's CDR3 is CAIKGRPDRGYTEAFF. The DNA for the CDR3 is TGTGCCATCAAAGGGAGGCCGGACAGGGGTTACACTGAAGCTTTCTTT.

This clonotype was counted a single time. J is TRBJ1-5 and V is TRBV20-1, with unresolved D. Trimming left V 6 bases short and J 5 bases short, with 14 bases between. The CDR3 runs to 13 residues. Germline-derived CDR1 and CDR2 are DFQATT and SNEGSKA (reference sequence). The CDR3 nucleotides read TGCAGTGCAGTCGAGGGTTTTCATCAGCCCCAGCATTTT. Translation gives CSAVEGFHQPQHF.

At least ten counts were recorded for this clonotype. The J gene is TRBJ1-1, the V gene TRBV12-3 or TRBV12-4, with TRBD1 as a possible D gene (5 bases). This CDR3 comprises 15 residues. Trimming shortened V by 3 bases and J by 3 bases, and 14 bases separated the two germline ends. The CDR3 here is CASSFQRGMYTEAFF. As DNA, the CDR3 is TGTGCCAGCAGTTTCCAGCGGGGGATGTACACTGAAGCTTTCTTT.

The chain links TRBV18 to TRBJ2-7; 7 positions agree with TRBD1. The germline gives CDR1 KGHSH, CDR2 LQKENI. With 4 bases clipped from V and 5 bases from J, the junction kept 5 bases outside the gene matches. The length of the CDR3 is 13 residues. The CDR3 region has the DNA TGTGCCAGCTCACGAGGGGGCGTCAACGAGCAGTACTTC. This gives the protein CASSRGGVNEQYF.

CDR3 loop: CATSRDLSGGNEQFF. The CDR3 DNA sequence: TGTGCCACCAGCAGAGATCTTAGCGGGGGTAATGAGCAGTTCTTC. The chain combines TRBV15 with TRBJ2-1; 9 bases fit TRBD2. The germline V gene encodes CDR1 LNHNV and CDR2 YYDKDF (reference sequence). CDR3 length equals 15 residues. Unmatched junction bases numbered 4, after V lost 0 bases and J lost 7 bases.

The chain couples TRBV12-3 or TRBV12-4 to TRBJ1-5; tentative D call: TRBD1 (5 bases). Trimming pared 6 bases from V and 7 bases from J, leaving 16 bases between. This CDR3 is 14 amino acids long. In DNA, the CDR3 is TGTGCCAGCAGGCGAGGGACCGACGCGCAGCCCCAGCATTTT. Translated: CASRRGTDAQPQHF.

The chain joins TRBV7-9 to TRBJ2-1; no clear D gene. This CDR3 is 14 amino acids long. Germline CDR1 reads SEHNR; CDR2 reads FQNEAQ (reference sequence). The V gene lost 1 base and the J gene lost 6 bases, with 10 bases spanning the gap. The CDR3 protein is CASSLVPVSNEQFF. The CDR3 coding sequence is TGTGCCAGCAGCTTAGTTCCAGTTAGCAATGAGCAGTTCTTC. Supplemented by reference TRBV7-9 and TRBJ2-1, the full variable domain reads DTGVSQNPRHKITKRGQNVTFRCDPISEHNRLYWYRQTLGQGPEFLTYFQNEAQLEKSRLLSDRFSAERPKGSFSTLEIQRTEQGDSAMYLCASSLVPVSNEQFFGPGTRLTVL.

The chain carries TRBV20-1 and TRBJ1-1, with D hard to call. V was pared by 0 bases and J by 3 bases, with 11 bases between. Germline V gives CDR1 DFQATT, CDR2 SNEGSKA (reference sequence). The CDR3 runs to 14 residues. The CDR3 loop reads CSARDRRLDTEAFF. The CDR3, as DNA: TGCAGTGCTAGAGATCGGAGACTCGACACTGAAGCTTTCTTT.

This clonotype has only a few counts. The CDR3 loop reads CASSWDGNTGELFF. The CDR3 bases are TGTGCCAGCAGCTGGGACGGGAACACCGGGGAGCTGTTTTTT. V is TRBV11-3 and J is TRBJ2-2; the D gene could be TRBD1 or TRBD2 (5 bases each). The germline gives CDR1 SGHNT, CDR2 YENEEA. The length of the CDR3 is 14 residues. V lost 4 bases to trimming and J lost 1 base, with 7 bases between them.

The chain uses TRBV10-3 and TRBJ2-2; D may be TRBD2 (6 bases). CDR3 size: 15 residues. V dropped 4 bases and J dropped 0 bases, with 9 bases sitting between them. Germline V lookup: CDR1 ENHRY, CDR2 SYGVKD. DNA of the CDR3: TGTGCCATCAGTGCCGGGACTCCGAACACCGGGGAGCTGTTTTTT. Translating it yields CAISAGTPNTGELFF.

This clonotype was seen ten or more times. The genes are TRBV2 and TRBJ2-6; no firm D call. Between the trimmed V and J ends, which lost 4 bases and 1 base, there was a span of 8 bases. Germline V gene sequence: CDR1 SNHLY, CDR2 FYNNEI. The CDR3 sequence is 15 residues long. CDR3: CASSGIISGANVLTF. In nucleotides, the CDR3 is TGTGCCAGCAGTGGAATCATTTCTGGGGCCAACGTCCTGACTTTC.

To note about this clonotype: This may stem from a read error, because a much larger clone lies one nucleotide away. The chain couples TRBV12-3 or TRBV12-4 to TRBJ2-5; no clear D. Between the trimmed V and J ends, which lost 1 base and 2 bases, there was a span of 5 bases. The CDR3 is 13 residues long. The CDR3 nucleotides are TGTGCCAGCAGTTTAGGGACGCAAGAGACCCAGTACTTC. This encodes CASSLGTQETQYF.

This clonotype has just a few counts. The chain employs TRBV27 and TRBJ1-6; D is ambiguous. Trimming shortened V by 2 bases and J by 8 bases, and 7 bases separated the two germline ends. Germline CDR1 reads MNHEY; CDR2 reads SMNVEV (reference sequence). The CDR3 runs 13 residues. As DNA, the CDR3 is TGTGCCAGCAGTTTAAGGATCCATTCACCCCTCCACTTT. This sequence encodes CASSLRIHSPLHF.

This clonotype was found a few times. V usage is TRBV15 and J usage is TRBJ2-1; D is undetermined. V lost 0 bases, J lost 15 bases, and 15 bases lay in between. The CDR3 consists of 13 residues. The germline gives CDR1 LNHNV, CDR2 YYDKDF (reference sequence). The CDR3 sequence is CATSRDREGQRFF. CDR3 bases: TGTGCCACCAGCAGAGATCGAGAAGGCCAAAGGTTCTTC.

V and J are TRBV6-5 and TRBJ1-2; D is unclear. Germline V CDR1 and CDR2: MNHEY, SVGAGI. This CDR3 comprises 14 residues. The ends were cut back, 4 bases at V and 2 bases at J, with 11 bases in the middle. The CDR3 protein is CASSFRKINYGYTF. DNA of the CDR3: TGTGCCAGCAGTTTCAGGAAGATCAACTATGGCTACACCTTC.

The V and J genes are TRBV14 and TRBJ1-2; no clear D. Germline-derived CDR1 and CDR2 are SGHDN and FVKESK. The V and J ends lost 1 base and 1 base respectively, with 7 bases between them. This CDR3 region has 14 residues. CDR3: CASSQVPNNYGYTF. CDR3 sequence (DNA): TGTGCCAGCAGCCAAGTACCCAATAACTATGGCTACACCTTC.

The rearrangement links TRBV28 to TRBJ1-2; the D gene is possibly TRBD1 (5 bases). Between the trimmed V and J ends, which lost 6 bases and 4 bases, there was a span of 12 bases. The CDR3 runs to 13 residues. Germline V lookup: CDR1 MDHEN, CDR2 SYDVKM. CDR3 loop: CASRRGGGYGYTF. The DNA of the CDR3 is TGTGCCAGCAGACGGGGGGGAGGCTATGGCTACACCTTC.

V usage is TRBV19 and J usage is TRBJ2-1; 10 positions match TRBD2. The junction had 7 bases not matched to a gene; V was cut back by 2 bases and J by 3 bases. This CDR3 has 17 residues. In germline, CDR1 is LNHDA, CDR2 SQIVND (reference sequence). The CDR3 bases are TGTGCCAGTAGTATACGTAGCCTAGCGGGAGTCTACAATGAGCAGTTCTTC. Protein sequence: CASSIRSLAGVYNEQFF.

This clonotype was recorded at least ten times. V and J are TRBV11-2 and TRBJ1-1; no definite D call. V lost 4 bases, J lost 0 bases, and 3 bases lay in between. This CDR3 is built from 12 residues. Germline V gives CDR1 SGHAT, CDR2 FQNNGV. The CDR3 protein is CASSSVNTEAFF. The DNA of the CDR3 is TGTGCCAGCAGCTCCGTGAACACTGAAGCTTTCTTT. Full variable domain (missing parts from reference TRBV11-2 and TRBJ1-1): EAGVAQSPRYKIIEKRQSVAFWCNPISGHATLYWYQQILGQGPKLLIQFQNNGVVDDSQLPKDRFSAERLKGVDSTLKIQPAKLEDSAVYLCASSSVNTEAFFGQGTRLTVV.